The 26 T cell receptor beta chains presented below share a single source sample, sequenced in a study of blood T cell repertoires in COVID-19. Produced via immunoSEQ multiplex PCR; TCRdb's table is partial and in-frame only. The sample has some 58,000 clones, 83% seen once; the top ten hold 9.5% to 13%. Sequences were obtained from peripheral blood. Receptor source: a man aged 45 to 65 with COVID-19, enrolled during active disease.

The V gene is TRBV7-2, the J gene TRBJ2-7, with 10 bases fitting TRBD1. The V and J ends lost 5 bases and 3 bases, in that order; junction bases with no gene match: 4. Germline assignment: CDR1 SGHTA and CDR2 FQGNSA. This CDR3 spans 14 amino acids. The CDR3 loop is CASSTRTGGYEQYF. In DNA, the CDR3 is TGTGCCAGCAGCACCCGGACAGGGGGCTACGAGCAGTACTTC.

V is TRBV19 and J is TRBJ1-1; D is unresolved. Germline V CDR1 and CDR2: LNHDA, SQIVND (reference sequence). CDR3 length: 14 residues. V was shortened by 3 bases and J by 0 bases, with 8 bases between the two germline ends. The CDR3 loop is CASSISTMNTEAFF. Here the CDR3 DNA reads TGTGCCAGTAGTATTAGTACCATGAACACTGAAGCTTTCTTT.

The chain carries TRBV5-1 and TRBJ1-2; the D gene is possibly TRBD1 (5 bases). Trimming removed 0 bases from V and 6 bases from J, with 15 bases in between. The germline V gene has CDR1 SGHRS and CDR2 YFSETQ. The CDR3 runs to 15 residues. The CDR3: CASSLEGRVIDGYTF. CDR3 in DNA: TGCGCCAGCAGCTTGGAGGGCAGGGTTATTGATGGCTACACCTTC.

The chain employs TRBV20-1 and TRBJ2-3; perhaps TRBD1 as D (5 bases). V shed 3 bases and J shed 3 bases, with 16 bases lying between them. CDR1 DFQATT and CDR2 SNEGSKA come from the germline V gene (reference sequence). The CDR3 spans 15 residues. Written as DNA, the CDR3 is TGCAGTGCTAGTCTTAGGAATCAGGGAACAGATACGCAGTATTTT. This encodes CSASLRNQGTDTQYF.

This clone appeared once. The chain uses TRBV1 and TRBJ2-6; the table's D call, TRBD1, has no DNA check behind it. TRBV1 is a recognized pseudogene. This CDR3 has 16 amino acids. This chain's CDR3 is CTSPMGHLSGANVLTF. DNA of the CDR3: TGCACCAGCCCCATGGGACACCTCTCTGGGGCCAACGTCCTGACTTTC.

V gene TRBV18 combines with J gene TRBJ1-5; D is unclear. The germline CDR1 and CDR2 sequences are KGHSH and LQKENI. The CDR3 spans 17 residues. Trimming left V 5 bases short and J 2 bases short, with 19 bases between. CDR3 in amino acids: CASSVGIGRIGNQPQHF. CDR3 DNA: TGTGCCAGCTCAGTAGGGATCGGGAGAATCGGCAATCAGCCCCAGCATTTT.

The chain uses TRBV4-2 and TRBJ1-5; no clear D gene. CDR1 and CDR2 (germline): LGHNA, YNFKEQ. The V end lost 2 bases, the J end lost 1 base, and 9 bases lay between the germline ends. The length of the CDR3 is 15 residues. This CDR3 is CASSQIAGSNQPQHF. DNA of the CDR3: TGTGCCAGCAGCCAAATCGCAGGCAGCAATCAGCCCCAGCATTTT.

The chain carries TRBV29-1 and TRBJ1-2; D unclear. This CDR3 spans 14 amino acids. Germline V gene sequence: CDR1 SQVTM, CDR2 ANQGSEA. Trimming cost V 5 bases and J 5 bases, with 18 bases left between them. This chain's CDR3 is CSVPVLTPGYGYTF. DNA for the CDR3: TGCAGCGTTCCGGTGCTGACCCCAGGATATGGCTACACCTTC. Using reference TRBV29-1 and TRBJ1-2 for the parts outside the CDR3, the full variable domain is SAVISQKPSRDICQRGTSLTIQCQVDSQVTMMFWYRQQPGQSLTLIATANQGSEATYESGFVIDKFPISRPNLTFSTLTVSNMSPEDSSIYLCSVPVLTPGYGYTFGSGTRLTVV.

The chain joins TRBV5-1 to TRBJ1-1; no firm D call. The CDR3 extends over 14 amino acids. Between the trimmed V and J ends, which lost 2 bases and 7 bases, there was a span of 15 bases. The germline V gene encodes CDR1 SGHRS and CDR2 YFSETQ. The CDR3 region has the DNA TGCGCCAGCAGCTTCTCTGCGGGCGGCGGTGAAGCTTTCTTT. This gives the protein CASSFSAGGGEAFF.

V usage is TRBV2 and J usage is TRBJ2-1, with TRBD2 identical over 9 bases. The CDR3 has 15 residues. Trimming took 3 bases from V and 2 from J; bases not matched to a gene: 2. Germline V gene lookup returns CDR1 SNHLY and CDR2 FYNNEI. CDR3: CASSEAGGPYNEQFF. The DNA of the CDR3 is TGTGCCAGCAGTGAGGCGGGAGGGCCCTACAATGAGCAGTTCTTC.

The chain combines TRBV28 with TRBJ2-7; a possible D gene is TRBD2 (6 bases). The CDR3 is 14 amino acids. Germline CDR1 and CDR2: MDHEN and SYDVKM. V was pared by 4 bases and J by 2 bases, with 12 bases between. The CDR3, as DNA: TGTGCCAGCAGTTCAGGGAGGCGGCCCTACGAGCAGTACTTC. The encoded protein is CASSSGRRPYEQYF.

This rearrangement joins TRBV5-4 to TRBJ1-1; no definite D call. The CDR3 spans 14 residues. The V gene's germline CDR1 is SGHNT and CDR2 YYREEE (reference sequence). Trimming shortened V by 6 bases and J by 3 bases, and 15 bases separated the two germline ends. DNA for the CDR3: TGTGCCAGCATCACCCTTAGGGAGGACACTGAAGCTTTCTTT. Its protein is CASITLREDTEAFF.

The chain couples TRBV4-3 to TRBJ2-7; 13 bases map to TRBD2. J was trimmed by 5 bases and V by 0 bases; bases with no gene match: 10. The CDR3 is 18 residues long. Germline V gene sequence: CDR1 LGHNA, CDR2 YSLEER. CDR3 nucleotide sequence: TGCGCCAGCAGCCAAGATTTGGCAGGGACTAGCGGGACCCACGAGCAGTACTTC. As protein: CASSQDLAGTSGTHEQYF.

This clone was found many times. The J gene is TRBJ2-1, the V gene TRBV6-2 or TRBV6-3; 10 nucleotides match TRBD1. The CDR3 has 15 residues. V was clipped by 5 bases and J by 5 bases; unmatched bases: 6. Looked up from germline, CDR1 is MNHEY and CDR2 is SVGEGT. The CDR3 reads CASSPGTGEHNEQFF. The CDR3, as DNA: TGTGCCAGCAGTCCCGGGACAGGGGAACACAATGAGCAGTTCTTC.

The chain is built from TRBV20-1 and TRBJ1-5; D may be TRBD1 (6 bases). The CDR3 has 15 residues. Germline loops: CDR1 DFQATT, CDR2 SNEGSKA (reference sequence). V was pared by 3 bases and J by 5 bases, with 17 bases between. The CDR3 protein is CSASGTTGADQPQHF. The CDR3 nucleotides are TGCAGTGCTAGTGGGACAACGGGCGCGGATCAGCCCCAGCATTTT.

The gene calls are TRBV18 and TRBJ1-2, with D possibly matching TRBD1 (5 bases). This CDR3 is built from 13 residues. Germline values: CDR1 KGHSH, CDR2 LQKENI. Between the trimmed V and J ends, which lost 3 bases and 3 bases, there was a span of 8 bases. In DNA, the CDR3 is TGTGCCAGCTCACCCCGACAGCACTATGGCTACACCTTC. This sequence encodes CASSPRQHYGYTF.

J is TRBJ2-1 and V is TRBV7-3; TRBD1 aligns across 9 bases. The CDR3 contains 15 residues. From germline, CDR1 is SGHTA and CDR2 FQGTGA. Trimming at V came to 5 bases and at J to 3 bases, leaving 5 bases not matched to a gene. In nucleotides, the CDR3 is TGTGCCAGCAGCGTAGGGACAGGGTTCTACAATGAGCAGTTCTTC. It codes for CASSVGTGFYNEQFF.

The rearrangement uses TRBV11-2 and TRBJ2-5; D is perhaps TRBD2 (5 bases). Trimming pared 1 base from V and 1 base from J, leaving 10 bases between. Germline V gene sequence: CDR1 SGHAT, CDR2 FQNNGV. The CDR3 loop spans 15 amino acids. The CDR3 here is CASSLVGGSQETQYF. The CDR3 DNA reads as TGTGCCAGCAGCTTAGTTGGCGGGTCCCAAGAGACCCAGTACTTC.

The chain has TRBV2 and TRBJ1-5; D is perhaps TRBD1 (5 bases). The germline V gene encodes CDR1 SNHLY and CDR2 FYNNEI. This CDR3 spans 15 amino acids. V lost 2 bases to trimming and J lost 2 bases, with 10 bases between them. The CDR3 nucleotides are TGTGCCAGCAGTGAAAGGGGAATCGGCAATCAGCCCCAGCATTTT. Its protein is CASSERGIGNQPQHF. Full variable domain (rest looked up from reference TRBV2 and TRBJ1-5): EPEVTQTPSHQVTQMGQEVILRCVPISNHLYFYWYRQILGQKVEFLVSFYNNEISEKSEIFDDQFSVERPDGSNFTLKIRSTKLEDSAMYFCASSERGIGNQPQHFGDGTRLSIL.

The rearrangement uses TRBV4-3 and TRBJ2-1, with 8 bases lining up with TRBD1. The CDR3 runs 15 residues. CDR1 LGHNA and CDR2 YSLEER come from the germline V gene. V lost 0 bases, J lost 10 bases, and 8 bases stayed unmatched. The CDR3 loop reads CASSQDGSGGGEQFF. In nucleotides, the CDR3 is TGCGCCAGCAGCCAAGATGGGTCAGGGGGCGGCGAGCAGTTCTTC.

V is TRBV30 and J is TRBJ2-1; 11 bases line up with TRBD2. The trim removed 0 bases at V and 7 bases at J, leaving 2 bases unmatched. The CDR3 sequence is 14 residues long. Germline lookup yields CDR1 GTSNPN and CDR2 SVGIG (reference sequence). The CDR3 region has the DNA TGTGCCTGGAGTGTGTCTAGCGGGAGGAATGAGCAGTTCTTC. Translation gives CAWSVSSGRNEQFF.

The rearrangement joins TRBV4-2 to TRBJ2-5; 7 bases match TRBD2. Germline loops: CDR1 LGHNA, CDR2 YNFKEQ. This CDR3 comprises 15 residues. Germline trimming cut 4 bases from V and 5 bases from J; bases unmatched to any gene: 10. In DNA, the CDR3 is TGTGCCAGCAGCCCCCGGACGGGGGAGGGGGAGACCCAGTACTTC. This codes for CASSPRTGEGETQYF.

This clone is a singleton in its sample. The gene calls are TRBV10-3 and TRBJ2-7; a possible D gene is TRBD1 (5 bases). CDR1 ENHRY and CDR2 SYGVKD come from the germline V gene. The CDR3 contains 14 residues. The V and J ends lost 6 bases and 5 bases respectively, with 17 bases between them. The CDR3 DNA sequence: TGTGCCATCAGACCCGACAGATATCAAAACGAGCAGTACTTC. The encoded protein is CAIRPDRYQNEQYF.

This chain connects TRBV7-3 to TRBJ2-1; 11 bases are shared with TRBD2. CDR3 length: 13 amino acids. The V gene end was trimmed by 5 bases and the J gene end by 9 bases; junction bases not matched to a gene: 3. Germline-derived CDR1 and CDR2 are SGHTA and FQGTGA. The CDR3: CASSKTSGTEQFF. DNA of the CDR3: TGTGCCAGCAGCAAGACTAGCGGGACTGAGCAGTTCTTC.

This chain connects TRBV7-2 to TRBJ2-5; D remains unclear. This CDR3 is 13 amino acids long. From germline, CDR1 is SGHTA and CDR2 FQGNSA. V was pared by 1 base and J by 5 bases, with 8 bases between. CDR3 DNA sequence: TGTGCCAGCAGCTTAGTTTTTATGGAGACCCAGTACTTC. Amino acid sequence: CASSLVFMETQYF.

The genes are TRBV7-9 and TRBJ1-2; unclear D gene. V was pared by 6 bases and J by 6 bases, with 11 bases between. The CDR3 extends over 12 amino acids. CDR1 and CDR2 from the germline V gene are SEHNR and FQNEAQ (reference sequence). CDR3 protein: CASRIYRDGYTF. In nucleotides, the CDR3 is TGTGCCAGCAGAATTTATCGGGATGGCTACACCTTC.